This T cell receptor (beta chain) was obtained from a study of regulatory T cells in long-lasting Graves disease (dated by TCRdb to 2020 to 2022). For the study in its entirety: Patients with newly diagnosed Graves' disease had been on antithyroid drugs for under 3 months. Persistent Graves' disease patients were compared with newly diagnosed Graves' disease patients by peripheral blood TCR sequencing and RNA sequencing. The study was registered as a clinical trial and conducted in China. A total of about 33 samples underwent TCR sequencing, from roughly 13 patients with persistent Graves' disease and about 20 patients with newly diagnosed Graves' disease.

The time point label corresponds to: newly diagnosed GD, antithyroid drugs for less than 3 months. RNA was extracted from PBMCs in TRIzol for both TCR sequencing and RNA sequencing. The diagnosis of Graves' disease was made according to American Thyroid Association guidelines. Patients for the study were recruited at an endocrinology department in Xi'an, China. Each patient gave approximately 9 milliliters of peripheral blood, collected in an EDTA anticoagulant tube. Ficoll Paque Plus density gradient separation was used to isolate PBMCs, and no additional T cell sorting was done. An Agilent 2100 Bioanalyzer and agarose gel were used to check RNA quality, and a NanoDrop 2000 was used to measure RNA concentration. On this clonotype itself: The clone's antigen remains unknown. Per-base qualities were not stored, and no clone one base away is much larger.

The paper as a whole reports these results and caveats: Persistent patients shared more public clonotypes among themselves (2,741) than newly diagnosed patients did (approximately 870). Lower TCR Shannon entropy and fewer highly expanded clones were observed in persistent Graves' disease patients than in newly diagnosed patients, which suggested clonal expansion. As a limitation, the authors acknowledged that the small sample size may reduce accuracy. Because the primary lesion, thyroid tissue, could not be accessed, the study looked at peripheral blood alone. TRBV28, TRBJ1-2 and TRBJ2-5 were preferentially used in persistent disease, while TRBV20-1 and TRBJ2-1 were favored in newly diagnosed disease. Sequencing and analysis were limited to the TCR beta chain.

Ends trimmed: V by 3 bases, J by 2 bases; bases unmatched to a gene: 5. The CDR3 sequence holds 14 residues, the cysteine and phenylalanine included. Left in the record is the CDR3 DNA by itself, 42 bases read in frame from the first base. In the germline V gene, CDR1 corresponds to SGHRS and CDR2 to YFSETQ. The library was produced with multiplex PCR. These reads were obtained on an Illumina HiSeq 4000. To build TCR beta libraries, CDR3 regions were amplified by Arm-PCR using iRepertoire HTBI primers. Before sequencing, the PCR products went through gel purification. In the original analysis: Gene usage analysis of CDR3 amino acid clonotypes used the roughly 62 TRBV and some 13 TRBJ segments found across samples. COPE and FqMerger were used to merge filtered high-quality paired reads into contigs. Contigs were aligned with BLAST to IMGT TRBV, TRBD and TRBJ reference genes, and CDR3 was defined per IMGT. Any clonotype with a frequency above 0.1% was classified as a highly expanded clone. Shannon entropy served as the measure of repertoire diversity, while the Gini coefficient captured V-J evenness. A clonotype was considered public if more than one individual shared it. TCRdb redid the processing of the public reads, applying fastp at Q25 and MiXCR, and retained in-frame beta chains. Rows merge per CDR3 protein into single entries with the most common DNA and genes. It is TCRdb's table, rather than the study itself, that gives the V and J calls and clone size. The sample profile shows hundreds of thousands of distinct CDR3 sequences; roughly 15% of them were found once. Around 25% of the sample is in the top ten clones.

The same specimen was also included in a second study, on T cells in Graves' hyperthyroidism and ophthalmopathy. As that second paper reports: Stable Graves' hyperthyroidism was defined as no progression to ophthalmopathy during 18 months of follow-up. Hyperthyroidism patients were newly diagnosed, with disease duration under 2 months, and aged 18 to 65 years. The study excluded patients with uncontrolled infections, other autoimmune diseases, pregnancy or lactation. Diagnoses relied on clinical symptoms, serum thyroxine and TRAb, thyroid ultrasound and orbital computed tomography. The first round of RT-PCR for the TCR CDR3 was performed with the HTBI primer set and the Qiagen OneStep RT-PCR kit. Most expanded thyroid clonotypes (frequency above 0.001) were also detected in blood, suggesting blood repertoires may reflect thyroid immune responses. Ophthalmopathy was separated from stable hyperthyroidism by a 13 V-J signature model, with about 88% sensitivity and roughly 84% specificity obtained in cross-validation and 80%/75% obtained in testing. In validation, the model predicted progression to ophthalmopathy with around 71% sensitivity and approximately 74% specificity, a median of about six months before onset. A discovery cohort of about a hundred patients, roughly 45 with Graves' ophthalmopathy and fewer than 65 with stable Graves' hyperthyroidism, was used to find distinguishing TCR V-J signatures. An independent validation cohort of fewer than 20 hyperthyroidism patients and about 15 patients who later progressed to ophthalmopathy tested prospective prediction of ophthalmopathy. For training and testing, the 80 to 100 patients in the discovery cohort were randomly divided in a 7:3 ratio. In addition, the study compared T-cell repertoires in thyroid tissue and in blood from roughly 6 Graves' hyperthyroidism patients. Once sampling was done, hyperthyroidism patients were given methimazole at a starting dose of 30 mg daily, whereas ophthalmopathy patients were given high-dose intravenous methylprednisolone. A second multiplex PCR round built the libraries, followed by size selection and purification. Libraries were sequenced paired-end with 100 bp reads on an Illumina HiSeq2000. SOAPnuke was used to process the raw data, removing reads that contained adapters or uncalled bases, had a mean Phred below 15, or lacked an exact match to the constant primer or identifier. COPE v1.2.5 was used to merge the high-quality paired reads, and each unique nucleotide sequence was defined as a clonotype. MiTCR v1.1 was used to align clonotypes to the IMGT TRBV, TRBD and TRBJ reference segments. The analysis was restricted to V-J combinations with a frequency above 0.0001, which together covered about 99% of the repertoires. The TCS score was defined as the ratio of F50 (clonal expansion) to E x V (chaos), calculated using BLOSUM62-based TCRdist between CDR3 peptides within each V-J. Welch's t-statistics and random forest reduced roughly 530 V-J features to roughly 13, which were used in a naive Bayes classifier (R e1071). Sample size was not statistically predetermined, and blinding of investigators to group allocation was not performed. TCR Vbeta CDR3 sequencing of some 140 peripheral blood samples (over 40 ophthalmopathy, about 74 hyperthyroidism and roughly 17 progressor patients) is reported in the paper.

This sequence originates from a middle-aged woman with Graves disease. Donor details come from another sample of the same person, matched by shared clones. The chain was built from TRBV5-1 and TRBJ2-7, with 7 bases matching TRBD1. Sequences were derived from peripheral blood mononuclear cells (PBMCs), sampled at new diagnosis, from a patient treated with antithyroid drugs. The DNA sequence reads TGCGCCAGCAGCTCGACAGGGTCCCCCTACGAGCAGTACTTC. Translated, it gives CASSSTGSPYEQYF.